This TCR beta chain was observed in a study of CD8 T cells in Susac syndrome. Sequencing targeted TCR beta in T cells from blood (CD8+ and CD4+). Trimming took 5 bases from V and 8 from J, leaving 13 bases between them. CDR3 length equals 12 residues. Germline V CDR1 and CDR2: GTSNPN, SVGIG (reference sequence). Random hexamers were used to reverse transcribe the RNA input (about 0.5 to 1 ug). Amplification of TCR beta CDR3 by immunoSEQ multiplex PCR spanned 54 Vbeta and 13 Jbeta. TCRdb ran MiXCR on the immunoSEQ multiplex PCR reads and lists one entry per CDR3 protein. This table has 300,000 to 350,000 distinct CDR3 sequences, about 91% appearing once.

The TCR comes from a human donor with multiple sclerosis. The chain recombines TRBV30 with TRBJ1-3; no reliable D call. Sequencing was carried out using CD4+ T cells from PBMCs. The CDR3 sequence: CAWGPYGDTIYF. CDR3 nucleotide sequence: TGTGCCTGGGGTCCGTATGGGGACACCATATATTTT. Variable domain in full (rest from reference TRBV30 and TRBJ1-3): SQTIHQWPATLVQPVGSPLSLECTVEGTSNPNLYWYRQAAGRGLQLLFYSVGIGQISSEVPQNLSASRPQDRQFILSSKKLLLSDSGFYLCAWGPYGDTIYFGEGSWLTVV.